The 13 T cell receptor beta chains below come from one sample, sequenced in a study of OX40 agonist ivuxolimab in advanced cancers. The table came from immunoSEQ multiplex PCR; TCRdb's copy has only in-frame clones and leaves some out. The table records over 55,000 clones, over 85% of them present only once. This specimen consisted of CD4+ or CD8+ T cells sorted from blood, obtained in a trial of the OX40 agonist ivuxolimab. The source of these receptors is an adult with an advanced solid tumor such as melanoma, head and neck, liver or kidney cancer.

The rearrangement links TRBV2 to TRBJ1-1, with a possible D match to TRBD1 (6 bases). The germline CDR1 and CDR2 sequences are SNHLY and FYNNEI. This CDR3 comprises 16 residues. V was shortened by 5 bases and J by 4 bases, with 20 bases between the two germline ends. The CDR3 protein is CASSLDMGGLGTEAFF. CDR3 in DNA: TGTGCCAGCAGTTTGGATATGGGGGGCTTGGGCACTGAAGCTTTCTTT.

The rearrangement links TRBV6-5 to TRBJ2-7; TRBD1 agrees at 7 bases. The CDR3 is 13 amino acids. J lost 1 base, V lost 7 bases, and 4 bases had no gene match. Germline V gene lookup returns CDR1 MNHEY and CDR2 SVGAGI. This CDR3 reads CASTGRGSYEQYF. The CDR3 DNA reads as TGTGCCAGCACTGGCAGGGGGTCCTACGAGCAGTACTTC.

The rearrangement uses TRBV5-6 and TRBJ1-5; 8 bases agree with TRBD1. CDR1 and CDR2 from the germline V gene are SGHDT and YYEEEE. The V and J ends lost 4 bases and 7 bases, in that order; junction bases with no gene match: 7. The CDR3 covers 14 residues. CDR3 region: CASSPRGRLQPQHF. DNA of the CDR3: TGTGCCAGCAGCCCCAGGGGGCGCTTACAGCCCCAGCATTTT.

The chain carries TRBV6-1 and TRBJ1-4; D is ambiguous. Trimming took 3 bases from V and 5 from J, leaving 13 bases between them. Per the germline V gene, CDR1 is MNHNS and CDR2 is SASEGT. The CDR3 covers 15 residues. CDR3: CASSEAQAYNEKLFF. The CDR3 coding sequence is TGTGCCAGCAGTGAGGCCCAGGCCTACAATGAAAAACTGTTTTTT.

V is TRBV5-1 and J is TRBJ2-3; D ambiguous. The V gene lost 7 bases and the J gene lost 1 base, with 19 bases spanning the gap. Germline V CDR1 and CDR2: SGHRS, YFSETQ. CDR3 length equals 16 residues. CDR3 protein: CASGPGTYQGTDTQYF. CDR3 DNA sequence: TGCGCCAGCGGACCGGGTACATACCAGGGCACAGATACGCAGTATTTT. The full variable domain, completed using reference TRBV5-1 and TRBJ2-3, is KAGVTQTPRYLIKTRGQQVTLSCSPISGHRSVSWYQQTPGQGLQFLFEYFSETQRNKGNFPGRFSGRQFSNSRSEMNVSTLELGDSALYLCASGPGTYQGTDTQYFGPGTRLTVL.

The chain uses TRBV10-3 and TRBJ1-2, with TRBD1 matching over 10 bases. In germline, CDR1 is ENHRY, CDR2 SYGVKD. This CDR3 spans 13 amino acids. The V segment lost 6 bases and the J segment 7 bases; nucleotides outside the gene matches: 5. CDR3 nucleotides: TGTGCCATCAGCGGACAGGGGGAGGGTGGCTACACCTTC. It yields the protein CAISGQGEGGYTF.

The CDR3 reads CASMTVSGNTIYF. The CDR3, as DNA: TGTGCCAGCATGACGGTCTCTGGAAACACCATATATTTT. This sequence joins TRBV6-5 and TRBJ1-3; no definite D call. V was cut by 7 bases and J by 0 bases, with 7 bases left in between. This CDR3 is 13 amino acids long. Germline loops: CDR1 MNHEY, CDR2 SVGAGI.

This clone was counted a few times. This sequence joins TRBV2 and TRBJ2-1; a possible D gene is TRBD2 (5 bases). V was trimmed by 10 bases and J by 2 bases, leaving 12 bases between them. CDR1 is SNHLY and CDR2 is FYNNEI in the germline V gene. This CDR3 comprises 13 residues. CDR3 sequence: CATAAGAYNEQFF. The DNA for the CDR3 is TGTGCCACTGCTGCCGGGGCCTACAATGAGCAGTTCTTC.

V is TRBV5-1 and J is TRBJ1-4; tentative D call: TRBD1 (6 bases). The CDR3 contains 15 residues. The germline CDR1 and CDR2 sequences are SGHRS and YFSETQ. V gave up 4 bases and J gave up 0 bases, with 10 bases separating them. This CDR3 reads CASSRDTATNEKLFF. In DNA form, the CDR3 reads TGCGCCAGCAGCAGGGACACTGCAACTAATGAAAAACTGTTTTTT.

The V call is TRBV11-2, the J call TRBJ2-3, with 7 bases that match TRBD2. The CDR3 totals 16 residues. Per germline, CDR1 SGHAT and CDR2 FQNNGV. Germline trimming cut 6 bases from V and 2 bases from J; bases unmatched to any gene: 11. The CDR3 sequence is CASSPFSRGITDTQYF. CDR3 DNA: TGTGCCAGCAGTCCCTTCTCGCGGGGGATCACAGATACGCAGTATTTT.

The rearrangement joins TRBV5-1 to TRBJ2-5; TRBD2 aligns across 8 bases. This CDR3 is built from 14 residues. Germline assignment: CDR1 SGHRS and CDR2 YFSETQ. The J segment lost 5 bases and the V segment lost 4 bases, leaving 7 bases of the junction unmatched. The CDR3 DNA follows: TGCGCCAGCAGCCCGGCGGGGGGCCGGGAGACCCAGTACTTC. This codes for CASSPAGGRETQYF.

In this sample, this clone turned up once. The chain uses TRBV6-6 and TRBJ2-7, with 15 bases lining up with TRBD2. The J segment lost 4 bases and the V segment lost 6 bases, leaving 1 base of the junction unmatched. The germline CDR1 and CDR2 sequences are MNHNY and SVGAGI (reference sequence). The CDR3 sequence is 14 residues long. The DNA of the CDR3 is TGTGCCAGCAGCGGGACTAGCGGGGGGTACGAGCAGTACTTC. Protein: CASSGTSGGYEQYF.

The chain is built from TRBV6-5 and TRBJ1-2; 7 positions agree with TRBD1. Trimming cost V 4 bases and J 4 bases; bases outside gene matches: 6. Germline V CDR1 and CDR2: MNHEY, SVGAGI. CDR3 length equals 14 residues. The CDR3 sequence is CASSSRTGPYGYTF. The CDR3 region has the DNA TGTGCCAGCAGTTCTAGGACAGGCCCCTATGGCTACACCTTC.